Following are 10 T cell receptor beta chains from one sample sequenced in a study of T-cell reconstitution after alpha-beta-depleted transplantation in children. The TCRbeta library incorporated unique molecular identifiers. TCRdb passed the PCR reads through MiXCR, listing each CDR3 protein once. The sample shows approximately 980,000 distinct CDR3 sequences, roughly 29% of them seen only once. Source: PBMCs, mostly from graft donor cells, taken 360 days after TCRalphabeta/CD19-depleted stem cell transplant. The receptors derive from a boy under two years old who had a stem cell transplant for SCID, so the T cells may come from the graft donor.

The sample holds a few counts of this clonotype. The genes are TRBV15 and TRBJ1-6; D perhaps matches TRBD1 (6 bases). This CDR3 is 17 amino acids long. The germline V and J ends were trimmed by 1 base and 7 bases, with 17 bases remaining between them. The germline V gene encodes CDR1 LNHNV and CDR2 YYDKDF (reference sequence). CDR3 residues: CATSRVPHRVENSPLHF. Here the CDR3 DNA reads TGTGCCACCAGCAGAGTCCCTCACAGGGTAGAAAATTCACCCCTCCACTTT. Full variable domain (missing parts from reference TRBV15 and TRBJ1-6): DAMVIQNPRYQVTQFGKPVTLSCSQTLNHNVMYWYQQKSSQAPKLLFHYYDKDFNNEADTPDNFQSRRPNTSFCFLDIRSPGLGDTAMYLCATSRVPHRVENSPLHFGNGTRLTVT.

This clonotype came up many times. The chain combines TRBV12-3 or TRBV12-4 with TRBJ2-7; D call uncertain. The CDR3 is 14 residues long. V lost 4 bases and J 0 bases, leaving 10 bases between the germline ends. The CDR3 sequence: CASSSLPHSYEQYF. As DNA, the CDR3 is TGTGCCAGCAGTTCCCTGCCGCACTCCTACGAGCAGTACTTC.

The chain uses TRBV7-3 and TRBJ2-2; possibly TRBD1 or TRBD2 for D (6 bases each). The ends were cut back, 0 bases at V and 3 bases at J, with 17 bases in the middle. The CDR3 is 18 residues long. Germline CDR1 SGHTA, CDR2 FQGTGA. The CDR3 spells CASSLTGMGGRYTGELFF. CDR3 nucleotides: TGTGCCAGCAGCTTAACTGGCATGGGGGGCAGGTACACCGGGGAGCTGTTTTTT.

This clonotype has a handful of counts. An end of the junction does not agree with germline; a read error may underlie this. The chain is built from TRBV12-3 or TRBV12-4 and TRBJ2-4; 7 bases align to TRBD1. The CDR3 spans 11 residues. The CDR3, as DNA: TGTGCCAGCAGCCGTACCGGGACAGTAGACTTC. Protein product: CASSRTGTVDF.

This clonotype has just a few counts. The rearrangement links TRBV6-1 to TRBJ1-1; 9 bases are a match to TRBD1. Germline V gene sequence: CDR1 MNHNS, CDR2 SASEGT. The V gene end was trimmed by 6 bases and the J gene end by 6 bases; junction bases not matched to a gene: 8. The CDR3 sequence is 14 residues long. The CDR3 DNA sequence: TGTGCCAGCAGGCCCACAGGGGGCGGCTCTGAAGCTTTCTTT. Translation gives CASRPTGGGSEAFF.

The table lists this clonotype with many counts. The chain combines TRBV12-3 or TRBV12-4 with TRBJ2-7, with D tentatively TRBD2 (5 bases). This CDR3 has 16 residues. V was trimmed by 5 bases and J by 0 bases, leaving 17 bases between them. CDR3 loop: CASSLSGGLASYEQYF. The DNA of the CDR3 is TGTGCCAGCAGTCTTTCGGGTGGACTGGCCTCCTACGAGCAGTACTTC.

This clonotype turned up a few times. The V and J genes are TRBV12-3 or TRBV12-4 and TRBJ2-1, with 11 positions matching TRBD2. The CDR3 sequence is 19 residues long. V trimming: 6 bases; J trimming: 1 base; junction bases outside the gene matches: 14. In DNA form, the CDR3 reads TGTGCCAGCAGCTGGCCTCTAGCGGGGGGTGTATTGTCCTACAATGAGCAGTTCTTC. This sequence encodes CASSWPLAGGVLSYNEQFF.

This chain uses TRBV20-1 with TRBJ1-5, with TRBD1 as a possible D gene (6 bases). Germline CDR1 reads DFQATT; CDR2 reads SNEGSKA (reference sequence). The V and J ends lost 6 bases and 6 bases respectively, with 15 bases between them. CDR3 length: 13 residues. The CDR3 sequence: CSAATGIVQPQHF. Here the CDR3 DNA reads TGCAGTGCGGCGACAGGTATAGTTCAGCCCCAGCATTTT.

This clonotype was seen ten or more times. The chain recombines TRBV5-1 with TRBJ2-3, with 9 bases aligning to TRBD1. The CDR3 length is 13 residues. Germline CDR1 is SGHRS and CDR2 is YFSETQ. Germline trimming cut 6 bases from V and 3 bases from J; bases unmatched to any gene: 2. The CDR3: CASTGTGTDTQYF. CDR3 nucleotides: TGCGCCAGCACCGGGACAGGGACAGATACGCAGTATTTT.

The chain carries TRBV11-1 and TRBJ2-1, with no clear D. V was shortened by 5 bases and J by 12 bases, with 14 bases between the two germline ends. The CDR3 consists of 12 residues. Germline V gene lookup returns CDR1 SGHAT and CDR2 FQDESV (reference sequence). The CDR3 sequence: CASSLYGQAQFF. The CDR3 region has the DNA TGTGCCAGCAGCCTATACGGGCAGGCGCAGTTCTTC. Full variable domain (rest looked up from reference TRBV11-1 and TRBJ2-1): EAEVAQSPRYKITEKSQAVAFWCDPISGHATLYWYRQILGQGPELLVQFQDESVVDDSQLPKDRFSAERLKGVDSTLKIQPAELGDSAMYLCASSLYGQAQFFGPGTRLTVL.